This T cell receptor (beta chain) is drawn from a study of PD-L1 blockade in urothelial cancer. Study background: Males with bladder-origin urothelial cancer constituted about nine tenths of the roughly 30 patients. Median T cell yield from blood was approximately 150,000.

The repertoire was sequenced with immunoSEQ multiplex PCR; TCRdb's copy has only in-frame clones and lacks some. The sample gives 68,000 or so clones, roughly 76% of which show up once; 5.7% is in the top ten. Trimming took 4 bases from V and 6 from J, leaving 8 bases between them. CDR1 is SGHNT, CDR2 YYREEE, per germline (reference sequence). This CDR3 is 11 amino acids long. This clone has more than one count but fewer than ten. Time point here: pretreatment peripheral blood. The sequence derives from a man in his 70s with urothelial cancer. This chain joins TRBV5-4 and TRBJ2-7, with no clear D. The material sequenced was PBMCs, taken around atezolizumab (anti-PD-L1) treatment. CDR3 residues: CASSNYTEQYF. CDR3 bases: TGTGCCAGCAGCAACTATACCGAGCAGTACTTC.